These T cell receptor beta chains were read from a single sample in a study of T-cell memory formation after mild COVID-19. TCRdb re-called the 5' RACE reads through MiXCR, storing one row per CDR3 protein. Altogether 110,000 or so distinct CDR3 sequences are present, 20% to 25% being singletons, with the ten largest covering about 38%. Source material: PBMCs or a T cell subset sorted from them (not recorded which). The source is a man aged 18 to 30 who had mild COVID-19 (a few samples of this study predate the infection). Cell type and time point are not known. Both conserved end residues are part of each CDR3. Each record gives: D gene, V gene, J gene, clone size, CDR3 DNA, CDR3 protein. The D gene is left open where the match is weak. Size values are once, few and many counts, or a class for expanded clones, and some rows have none.

>NA|TRBV6-5|TRBJ1-4|NA
TGTGCCAGCAGTTACCTTGCGGGGGCGGGAGAAAAACTGTTTTTT
CASSYLAGAGEKLFF
>NA|TRBV6-4|TRBJ2-2|medium-sized
TGTGCCAGCAGTGAGGCGAACACCGGGGAGCTGTTTTTT
CASSEANTGELFF
>NA|TRBV6-1|TRBJ2-2|NA
TGTGCCAGCAGTGAAGGTTGGGGAGCCGGGGAGCTGTTTTTT
CASSEGWGAGELFF
>NA|TRBV6-2/TRBV6-3|TRBJ1-2|NA
TGTGCCAGCAGTTACCCCCCGGGACACTACTATGGCTACACCTTC
CASSYPPGHYYGYTF
>TRBD1|TRBV11-2|TRBJ2-1|NA
TGTGCCAGCAGCTTAGAGCTACTCGGACAGGGTCTCAATGAGCAGTTCTTC
CASSLELLGQGLNEQFF
>TRBD1|TRBV6-5|TRBJ2-3|few
TGTGCCAGCAGTTACGTGGGCAGGGGGACAGATACGCAGTATTTT
CASSYVGRGTDTQYF
>NA|TRBV12-5|TRBJ1-2|NA
TGTGCTAGTGGTTTTAGCACTACAGGGATAAAGATGGAAGGCTACACCTTC
CASGFSTTGIKMEGYTF
>NA|TRBV4-3|TRBJ1-2|NA
TGCGCCAGCAGCCAAGAAAGGTCCGGGTACTATGGCTACACCTTC
CASSQERSGYYGYTF
>NA|TRBV7-9|TRBJ2-7|many
TGTGCCAGCAGCTTCGTGGAGGGGGCGCGTGAGCAGTACTTC
CASSFVEGAREQYF
>TRBD1|TRBV6-2/TRBV6-3|TRBJ2-3|few
TGTGCCAGCAGACGCCGGGACAGCAGCACAGATACGCAGTATTTT
CASRRRDSSTDTQYF
>NA|TRBV14|TRBJ2-5|NA
TGTGCCAGCAAAAGGGGCTATTCCGAGGGAGAGACCCAGTACTTC
CASKRGYSEGETQYF
>NA|TRBV10-3|TRBJ2-7|few
TGTGCCATCAGTGAGTCGCAGGGCCAAACTTCCTACGAGCAGTACTTC
CAISESQGQTSYEQYF
>NA|TRBV29-1|TRBJ1-1|few
TGCAGCGTTGGATCTTGGGCTGAAGCTTTCTTT
CSVGSWAEAFF
>NA|TRBV24-1|TRBJ2-3|NA
TGTGCCACCAGTGCGTACAGGGAGGAAGATACGCAGTATTTT
CATSAYREEDTQYF
>TRBD1|TRBV6-5|TRBJ2-5|many
TGTGCCAGCAGACCTGGGACAGGGCCGTTAGAGACCCAGTACTTC
CASRPGTGPLETQYF
>TRBD2|TRBV7-2|TRBJ2-3|NA
TGTGCCAGCAGTCAAATGCGGGGGTCAGATACGCAGTATTTT
CASSQMRGSDTQYF
>NA|TRBV7-8|TRBJ2-3|many
TGTGCCAGCAGTCAAGGAGTCCGTGACAGTCGAATGGGAGATACGCAGTATTTT
CASSQGVRDSRMGDTQYF
>NA|TRBV29-1|TRBJ1-1|NA
TGCAGCGTTGTTACGGACACTGAAGCTTTCTTT
CSVVTDTEAFF
>TRBD2|TRBV6-4|TRBJ2-3|few
TGTGCCAGCAGTGTAGCGGGGGGGACAGATACGCAGTATTTT
CASSVAGGTDTQYF
>NA|TRBV11-2|TRBJ2-3|few
TGTGCCAGCAGCCCCCCCGACGGCACAGATACGCAGTATTTT
CASSPPDGTDTQYF
>NA|TRBV3-1|TRBJ2-3|NA
TGTGCCAGCAGCCAACCTAGCACCGATACGCAGTATTTT
CASSQPSTDTQYF
>NA|TRBV4-3|TRBJ1-3|NA
TGCGCCAGCAGCCAAGATGGGCTTGGAAACACCATATATTTT
CASSQDGLGNTIYF
>NA|TRBV7-9|TRBJ1-1|many
TGTGCCAGCAGCTTCGAGGGGTTCATGAACACTGAAGCTTTCTTT
CASSFEGFMNTEAFF
>NA|TRBV7-3|TRBJ1-1|few
TGTGCCAGCAGCTTAGGAGCCGGGGCAAACACTGAAGCTTTCTTT
CASSLGAGANTEAFF
>NA|TRBV4-1|TRBJ2-5|few
TGCGCCAGCAGCCGGATCCTTGGGGCGGAACAAGAGACCCAGTACTTC
CASSRILGAEQETQYF
>NA|TRBV5-1|TRBJ2-1|NA
TGCGCCAGCAGCTTTACAGGGTACAATGAGCAGTTCTTC
CASSFTGYNEQFF
>NA|TRBV19|TRBJ1-2|NA
TGTGCCAGTAGTATGGTCCGGGCTGATGGCTACACCTTC
CASSMVRADGYTF
>NA|TRBV29-1|TRBJ1-2|NA
TGCAGCGTCTTGAGTAGCCGGCGCGGTGCTAACTATGGCTACACCTTC
CSVLSSRRGANYGYTF
>NA|TRBV12-3/TRBV12-4|TRBJ1-4|NA
TGTGCCAGCAGTCTGAACAGGGCTACTAATGAAAAACTGTTTTTT
CASSLNRATNEKLFF
>NA|TRBV9|TRBJ1-5|few
TGTGCCAGCAACCCCGACGGGATAGGCAATCAGCCCCAGCATTTT
CASNPDGIGNQPQHF
>TRBD1|TRBV27|TRBJ2-7|NA
TGTGCCAGCAGTTTATCGGGACAGAACGAGCAGTACTTC
CASSLSGQNEQYF
>NA|TRBV5-1|TRBJ2-5|NA
TGCGCCAGCAGCTTCGGCAGGCCGGAGACCCAGTACTTC
CASSFGRPETQYF
>TRBD1|TRBV20-1|TRBJ2-7|NA
TGCAGTGCTAGGGAGGGATGGACAGGGGGTTTGGGTGAGCAGTACTTC
CSAREGWTGGLGEQYF
>NA|TRBV6-2/TRBV6-3|TRBJ2-1|once
TGTGCCAGCAGTTACCTGTCAGGCCGTGAGCAGTTCTTC
CASSYLSGREQFF
>TRBD1|TRBV12-3/TRBV12-4|TRBJ1-5|NA
TGTGCCAGCAATACAGGGGATATTCGCGGACAGCCCCAGCATTTT
CASNTGDIRGQPQHF
>TRBD2|TRBV11-1|TRBJ2-2|few
TGTGCCAGCAGCCCTAGCGGGGGAGGGAACACCGGGGAGCTGTTTTTT
CASSPSGGGNTGELFF
>TRBD2|TRBV7-8|TRBJ2-2|few
TGTGCCAGCAGGTTCAGAGGGAGGGCTACGATCGGCACCGGGGAGCTGTTTTTT
CASRFRGRATIGTGELFF
>TRBD1|TRBV5-5|TRBJ1-5|many
TGTGCCAGCAGCCGGACAGGGGGTCAGCCCCAGCATTTT
CASSRTGGQPQHF
>NA|TRBV4-3|TRBJ2-3|NA
TGCGCCAGCAGCCAAGAGGATCGAAGGGAATCAGATACGCAGTATTTT
CASSQEDRRESDTQYF
>NA|TRBV10-3|TRBJ2-1|NA
TGTGCCATCAGTGACTCCCCCCAGGGGTCATACAATGAGCAGTTCTTC
CAISDSPQGSYNEQFF
>NA|TRBV2|TRBJ1-1|NA
TGTGCCACCTGGCAGGGCCGTACTGAAGCTTTCTTT
CATWQGRTEAFF
>NA|TRBV9|TRBJ2-3|NA
TGTGCCAGCAGCGCTGGGGGGCTAGCGGTTCTCACAGATACGCAGTATTTT
CASSAGGLAVLTDTQYF
>TRBD1|TRBV6-4|TRBJ1-3|NA
TGTGCCAGCAGTGACTCGATTGGGACAGGGAGAGGAAACACCATATATTTT
CASSDSIGTGRGNTIYF
>NA|TRBV2|TRBJ2-2|few
TGTGCCAGCAGTGAAGCAGAGGTCATAGGGACACAGAACACCGGGGAGCTGTTTTTT
CASSEAEVIGTQNTGELFF
>TRBD1|TRBV6-4|TRBJ1-1|once
TGTGCCAGCAGCAACAGGGGGAACACTGAAGCTTTCTTT
CASSNRGNTEAFF
>TRBD1|TRBV7-9|TRBJ2-1|few
TGTGCCAGCAGCACACCAGACAGGGCCCACAATGAGCAGTTCTTC
CASSTPDRAHNEQFF
>TRBD1|TRBV5-1|TRBJ1-2|NA
TGCGCCAGCAGCTTGGCACGGACAGGGGGACTCAACTATGGCTACACCTTC
CASSLARTGGLNYGYTF
>TRBD1|TRBV5-1|TRBJ1-1|many
TGCGCCAGCAGCCGGACAGGGGTTGAAGCTTTCTTT
CASSRTGVEAFF
>NA|TRBV29-1|TRBJ1-2|few
TGCAGCGTTGAAGATGGCGAGGGAGACTATGGCTACACCTTC
CSVEDGEGDYGYTF
>NA|TRBV29-1|TRBJ2-2|NA
TGCAGCGTTGAACTTGGGTCTCAGTCCCCCGGGGAGCTGTTTTTT
CSVELGSQSPGELFF
>TRBD2|TRBV11-2|TRBJ2-2|few
TGTGCCAGCAGCTCCCGGACTAGCGGGGGGACCGGGGAGCTGTTTTTT
CASSSRTSGGTGELFF